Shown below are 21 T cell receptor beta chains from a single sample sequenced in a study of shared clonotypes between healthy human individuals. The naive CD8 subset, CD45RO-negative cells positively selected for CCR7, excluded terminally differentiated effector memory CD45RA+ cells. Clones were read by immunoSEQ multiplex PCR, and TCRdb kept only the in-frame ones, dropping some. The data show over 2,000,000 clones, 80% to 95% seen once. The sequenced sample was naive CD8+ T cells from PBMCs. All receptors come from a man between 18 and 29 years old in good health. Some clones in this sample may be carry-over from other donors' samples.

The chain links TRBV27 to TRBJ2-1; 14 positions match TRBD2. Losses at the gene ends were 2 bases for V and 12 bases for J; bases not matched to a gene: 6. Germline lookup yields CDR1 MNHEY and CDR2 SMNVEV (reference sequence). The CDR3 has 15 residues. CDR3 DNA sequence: TGTGCCAGCAGTTTAGGGACTAGCGGGAGAGGCGGGCAGTTCTTC. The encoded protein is CASSLGTSGRGGQFF.

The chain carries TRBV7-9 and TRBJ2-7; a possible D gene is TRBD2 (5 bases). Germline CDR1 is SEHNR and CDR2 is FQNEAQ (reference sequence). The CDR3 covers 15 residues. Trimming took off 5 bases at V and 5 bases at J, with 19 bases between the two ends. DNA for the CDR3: TGTGCCAGCAGCCCTTTCAGCGGTGGGAGCAACGAGCAGTACTTC. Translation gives CASSPFSGGSNEQYF.

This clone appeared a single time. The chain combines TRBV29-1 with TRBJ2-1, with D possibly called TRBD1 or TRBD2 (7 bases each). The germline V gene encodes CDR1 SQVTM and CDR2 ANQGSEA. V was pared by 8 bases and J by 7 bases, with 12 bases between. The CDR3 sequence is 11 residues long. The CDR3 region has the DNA TGCAGCCCAGGGGGGGGAAATGAGCAGTTCTTC. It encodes CSPGGGNEQFF.

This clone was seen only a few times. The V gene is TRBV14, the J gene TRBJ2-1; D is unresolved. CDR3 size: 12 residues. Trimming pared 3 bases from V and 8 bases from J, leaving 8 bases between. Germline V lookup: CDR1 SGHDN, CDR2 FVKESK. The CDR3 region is CASSHLRHEQFF. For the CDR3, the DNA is TGTGCCAGCAGCCACCTAAGGCATGAGCAGTTCTTC.

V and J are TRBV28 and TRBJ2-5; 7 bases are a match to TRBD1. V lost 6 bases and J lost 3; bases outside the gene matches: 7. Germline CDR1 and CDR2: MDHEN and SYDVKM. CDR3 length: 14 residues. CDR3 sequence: CASSPRDSKETQYF. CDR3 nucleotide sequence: TGTGCCAGCAGCCCTCGGGACAGCAAAGAGACCCAGTACTTC.

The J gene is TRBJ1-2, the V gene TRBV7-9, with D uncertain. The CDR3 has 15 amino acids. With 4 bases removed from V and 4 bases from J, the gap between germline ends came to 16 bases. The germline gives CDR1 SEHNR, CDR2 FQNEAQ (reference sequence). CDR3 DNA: TGTGCCAGCAGCTACCTAGGTGCCCAGTTCTATGGCTACACCTTC. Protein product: CASSYLGAQFYGYTF. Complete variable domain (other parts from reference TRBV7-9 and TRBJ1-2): DTGVSQNPRHKITKRGQNVTFRCDPISEHNRLYWYRQTLGQGPEFLTYFQNEAQLEKSRLLSDRFSAERPKGSFSTLEIQRTEQGDSAMYLCASSYLGAQFYGYTFGSGTRLTVV.

This CDR3 is CASSLQADPPGELFF. The CDR3 DNA sequence: TGTGCCAGCAGCCTACAAGCGGACCCCCCCGGGGAGCTGTTTTTT. The J gene is TRBJ2-2, the V gene TRBV27; maybe TRBD2 (5 bases). The CDR3 extends over 15 amino acids. The V end was cut by 6 bases, the J end by 6 bases, with 17 bases between. Germline V gene sequence: CDR1 MNHEY, CDR2 SMNVEV (reference sequence).

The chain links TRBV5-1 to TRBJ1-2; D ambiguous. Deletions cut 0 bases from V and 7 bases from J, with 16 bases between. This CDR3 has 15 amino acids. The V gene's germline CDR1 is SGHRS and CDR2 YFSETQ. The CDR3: CASSLAEESVGGYTF. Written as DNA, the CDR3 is TGCGCCAGCAGCTTGGCCGAGGAATCTGTTGGTGGCTACACCTTC.

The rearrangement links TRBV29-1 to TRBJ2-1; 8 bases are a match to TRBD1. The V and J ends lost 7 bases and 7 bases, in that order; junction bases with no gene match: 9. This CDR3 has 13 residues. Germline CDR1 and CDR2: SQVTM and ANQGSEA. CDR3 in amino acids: CSARTGYLNEQFF. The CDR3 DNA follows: TGCAGCGCCCGGACAGGGTATTTGAATGAGCAGTTCTTC.

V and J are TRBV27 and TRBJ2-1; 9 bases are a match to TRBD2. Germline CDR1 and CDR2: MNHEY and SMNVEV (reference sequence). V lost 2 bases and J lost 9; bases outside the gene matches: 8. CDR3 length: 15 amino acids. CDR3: CASSLRAGGPVEQFF. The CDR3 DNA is TGTGCCAGCAGTTTAAGGGCGGGAGGGCCCGTTGAGCAGTTCTTC.

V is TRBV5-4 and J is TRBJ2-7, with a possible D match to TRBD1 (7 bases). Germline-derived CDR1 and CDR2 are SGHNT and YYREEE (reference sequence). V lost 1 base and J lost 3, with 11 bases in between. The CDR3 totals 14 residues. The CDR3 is CASSLTQGGYEQYF. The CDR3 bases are TGTGCCAGCAGCTTGACTCAGGGGGGCTACGAGCAGTACTTC.

The CDR3: CATSSRLTGWGNQPQHF. Here the CDR3 DNA reads TGTGCCACCAGCTCTCGCCTAACAGGATGGGGAAATCAGCCCCAGCATTTT. The rearrangement uses TRBV15 and TRBJ1-5, with D perhaps matching TRBD1 (5 bases). This CDR3 contains 17 residues. The V gene's germline CDR1 is LNHNV and CDR2 YYDKDF (reference sequence). The V end was cut by 5 bases, the J end by 4 bases, with 21 bases between.

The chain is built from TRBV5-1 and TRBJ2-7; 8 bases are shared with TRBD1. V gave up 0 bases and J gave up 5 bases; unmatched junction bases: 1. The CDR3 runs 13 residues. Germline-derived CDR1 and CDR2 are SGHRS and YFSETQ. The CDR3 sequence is CASSLVDRDEQYF. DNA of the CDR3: TGCGCCAGCAGCTTGGTGGACAGGGACGAGCAGTACTTC. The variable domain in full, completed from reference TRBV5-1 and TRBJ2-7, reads KAGVTQTPRYLIKTRGQQVTLSCSPISGHRSVSWYQQTPGQGLQFLFEYFSETQRNKGNFPGRFSGRQFSNSRSEMNVSTLELGDSALYLCASSLVDRDEQYFGPGTRLTVT.

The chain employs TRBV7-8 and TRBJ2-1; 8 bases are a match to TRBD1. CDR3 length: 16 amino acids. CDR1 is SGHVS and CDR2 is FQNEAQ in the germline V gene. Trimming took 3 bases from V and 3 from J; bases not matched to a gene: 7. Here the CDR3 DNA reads TGTGCCAGCAGCTTTAGTCCCGGACAGGGCTACAATGAGCAGTTCTTC. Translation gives CASSFSPGQGYNEQFF.

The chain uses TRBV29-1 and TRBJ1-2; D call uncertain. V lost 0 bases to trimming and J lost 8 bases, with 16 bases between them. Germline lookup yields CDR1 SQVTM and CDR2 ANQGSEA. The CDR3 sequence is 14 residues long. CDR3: CSVEDPMKPRGYTF. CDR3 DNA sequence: TGCAGCGTTGAAGATCCCATGAAGCCTAGGGGCTACACCTTC.

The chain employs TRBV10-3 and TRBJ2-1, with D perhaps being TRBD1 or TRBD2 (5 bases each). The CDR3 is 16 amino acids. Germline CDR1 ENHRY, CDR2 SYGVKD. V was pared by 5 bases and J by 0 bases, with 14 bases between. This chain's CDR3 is CAISQGPPSSYNEQFF. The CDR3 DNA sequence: TGTGCCATCAGTCAGGGACCGCCGAGCTCCTACAATGAGCAGTTCTTC.

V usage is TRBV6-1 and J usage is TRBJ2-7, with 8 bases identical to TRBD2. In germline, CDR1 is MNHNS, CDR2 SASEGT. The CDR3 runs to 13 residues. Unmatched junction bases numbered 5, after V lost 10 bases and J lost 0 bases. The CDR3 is CATGAGGSYEQYF. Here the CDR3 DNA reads TGTGCCACCGGGGCGGGAGGCTCCTACGAGCAGTACTTC.

The CDR3 coding sequence is TGCGCCAGCAGCCAGACAGGGGGCGGTGAAAAACTGTTTTTT. This translates into CASSQTGGGEKLFF. The genes are TRBV5-1 and TRBJ1-4; 10 positions match TRBD1. Germline CDR1 SGHRS, CDR2 YFSETQ. The CDR3 runs to 14 residues. J was trimmed by 7 bases and V by 4 bases; bases with no gene match: 4.

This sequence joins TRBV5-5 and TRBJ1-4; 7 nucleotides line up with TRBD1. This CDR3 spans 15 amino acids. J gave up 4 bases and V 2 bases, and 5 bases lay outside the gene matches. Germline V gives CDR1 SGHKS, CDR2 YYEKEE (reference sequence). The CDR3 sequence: CASSLRGQLNEKLFF. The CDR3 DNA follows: TGTGCCAGCAGCTTACGGGGACAGCTTAATGAAAAACTGTTTTTT.

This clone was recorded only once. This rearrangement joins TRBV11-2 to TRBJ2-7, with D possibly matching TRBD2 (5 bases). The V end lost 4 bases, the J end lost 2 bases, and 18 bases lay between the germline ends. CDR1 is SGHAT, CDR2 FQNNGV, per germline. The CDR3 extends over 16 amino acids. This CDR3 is CASSYPVGGSPYEQYF. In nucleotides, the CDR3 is TGTGCCAGCAGCTACCCTGTTGGAGGTTCGCCCTACGAGCAGTACTTC.

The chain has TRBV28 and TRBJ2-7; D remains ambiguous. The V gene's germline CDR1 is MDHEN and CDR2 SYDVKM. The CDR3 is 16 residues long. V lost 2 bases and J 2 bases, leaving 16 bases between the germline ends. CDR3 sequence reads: CASSLDPAEEAYEQYF. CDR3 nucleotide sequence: TGTGCCAGCAGTTTAGACCCCGCCGAAGAAGCCTACGAGCAGTACTTC.